This T cell receptor beta chain was observed in a study of beta chain features in type 1 diabetes. Study-wide context: Healthy donors and patients had similar age, gender and cell yields. The study, taken as a whole, reports: A possible short-template PCR bias applies equally to patients and controls.

Sorting with CD45RO/CCR7/CD25/CD127/CD95/CD27 yielded naive, central memory, regulatory and stem-like memory CD4+ cells. About this clone: Its antigen is undetermined.

The study reverse transcribed the entire isolated RNA, so it sequenced expressed TCRB transcripts. Measured with immunoSEQ multiplex PCR; TCRdb has only the in-frame clones, and not every one. The table lists around 400,000 clones, roughly an eighth of them singletons. CDR1 and CDR2 from the germline V gene are GTSNPN and SVGIG (reference sequence). V shed 0 bases and J shed 3 bases, with 12 bases lying between them. The CDR3 sequence is 14 residues long. The source material was naive CD4+ T cells from blood. This clonotype was obtained from a man younger than 30 in good health. The chain is built from TRBV30 and TRBJ2-7; D possibly corresponds to TRBD2 (5 bases). The CDR3 loop is CAWSVRRVNYEQYF. CDR3 nucleotides: TGTGCCTGGAGTGTACGGCGGGTGAACTACGAGCAGTACTTC.